These 27 T cell receptor beta chains were all obtained from the same sample, sequenced in a study of blood T cell repertoires in COVID-19. Measured with immunoSEQ multiplex PCR; TCRdb has only the in-frame clones, and not every one. The sample has some 170,000 clones, approximately 88% seen once. The sequenced sample consisted of peripheral blood. All receptors derive from a woman in her fifties or sixties with acute or convalescent COVID-19.

In this sample, this clone turned up a few times. V and J are TRBV5-6 and TRBJ2-1; 7 bases map to TRBD2. The CDR3 spans 14 residues. Germline V gene sequence: CDR1 SGHDT, CDR2 YYEEEE. The ends lost 4 bases at V and 1 base at J; junction bases unmatched: 2. DNA of the CDR3: TGTGCCAGCAGCGGCGGGAGTTCCTACAATGAGCAGTTCTTC. This translates into CASSGGSSYNEQFF.

The chain uses TRBV19 and TRBJ1-2, with TRBD1 as a possible D gene (5 bases). The germline V gene has CDR1 LNHDA and CDR2 SQIVND (reference sequence). Trimming pared 7 bases from V and 8 bases from J, leaving 17 bases between. The CDR3 is 13 amino acids. Here the CDR3 reads CASTKGWGDGYTF. CDR3 nucleotide sequence: TGTGCCAGTACCAAAGGGTGGGGGGACGGCTACACCTTC.

This clone was counted only a few times. The gene calls are TRBV5-5 and TRBJ1-2, with D possibly being TRBD1 (6 bases). CDR1 is SGHKS and CDR2 is YYEKEE in the germline V gene (reference sequence). The CDR3 totals 16 residues. Trimming left V 4 bases short and J 2 bases short, with 18 bases between. This chain's CDR3 is CASSTGQTPANYGYTF. As DNA, the CDR3 is TGTGCCAGCAGCACTGGACAGACACCTGCCAACTATGGCTACACCTTC.

This chain connects TRBV18 to TRBJ1-2; D may be TRBD1 (5 bases). Deletions cut 5 bases from V and 0 bases from J, with 16 bases between. Germline V gene data show CDR1 as KGHSH and CDR2 as LQKENI. CDR3 length: 16 amino acids. CDR3 DNA sequence: TGTGCCAGCTCAGCTCTGATGACAGCAGCTAACTATGGCTACACCTTC. This codes for CASSALMTAANYGYTF.

V and J are TRBV6-1 and TRBJ1-2, with a possible D match to TRBD1 (6 bases). The CDR3 runs 14 residues. Trimming pared 1 base from V and 4 bases from J, leaving 10 bases between. The germline gives CDR1 MNHNS, CDR2 SASEGT. The CDR3 DNA follows: TGTGCCAGCAGTGAAGGGGTGGACAGCTATGGCTACACCTTC. The encoded protein is CASSEGVDSYGYTF.

The chain links TRBV4-2 to TRBJ1-3, with D possibly TRBD1 on 5 matching bases. With 3 bases removed from V and 0 bases from J, the gap between germline ends came to 12 bases. This CDR3 comprises 16 residues. In germline, CDR1 is LGHNA, CDR2 YNFKEQ. The CDR3 loop reads CASSQPDKSSGNTIYF. The CDR3 DNA sequence: TGTGCCAGCAGCCAGCCGGACAAGAGCTCTGGAAACACCATATATTTT.

This chain links TRBV19 with TRBJ1-2; unclear D gene. V lost 5 bases, J lost 1 base, and 8 bases lay in between. The CDR3 runs 13 residues. Germline lookup yields CDR1 LNHDA and CDR2 SQIVND (reference sequence). CDR3 in amino acids: CASSPRDNYGYTF. The CDR3 coding sequence is TGTGCCAGTAGTCCCCGGGATAACTATGGCTACACCTTC.

The CDR3: CASSLLSTDGYTF. DNA for the CDR3: TGTGCCAGCAGCTTATTGTCTACGGATGGCTACACCTTC. The chain links TRBV11-3 to TRBJ1-2; D unclear. Trimming left V 2 bases short and J 6 bases short, with 10 bases between. There are 13 residues in the CDR3. The germline gives CDR1 SGHNT, CDR2 YENEEA.

The chain has TRBV19 and TRBJ1-5; 9 positions agree with TRBD1. The germline gives CDR1 LNHDA, CDR2 SQIVND (reference sequence). V lost 4 bases, J lost 7 bases, and 8 bases stayed unmatched. The CDR3 is made up of 15 amino acids. The DNA of the CDR3 is TGTGCCAGTAGTACACGGACAGGGGATATACAGCCCCAGCATTTT. Amino acid sequence: CASSTRTGDIQPQHF.

The chain links TRBV7-3 to TRBJ2-7; TRBD1 is a possible D gene (6 bases). Per germline, CDR1 SGHTA and CDR2 FQGTGA. V gave up 5 bases and J gave up 3 bases, with 11 bases separating them. The CDR3 contains 13 residues. The CDR3 region is CASSNLQGYEQYF. DNA for the CDR3: TGTGCCAGCAGCAACCTACAGGGCTACGAGCAGTACTTC.

The rearrangement joins TRBV12-2 to TRBJ2-1; the table's D call of TRBD2 was not tested on the DNA. TRBV12-2 is noted as a pseudogene. The length of the CDR3 is 18 residues. CDR3 nucleotides: TGTGCAAGTCGCCGCACTCTATGTACTAGCGGGGGTCCCAATGAGCAGTTCTTC. It translates to CASRRTLCTSGGPNEQFF.

Worth noting for this clone: It may be a read error: a sequence one base away is much more abundant. This rearrangement joins TRBV9 to TRBJ2-5; TRBD2 matches 9 bases. CDR3 length equals 16 residues. CDR1 is SGDLS and CDR2 is YYNGEE in the germline V gene. Trimming cost V 0 bases and J 4 bases; bases outside gene matches: 7. The CDR3 reads CASSVGAGGPGETQYF. CDR3 bases: TGTGCCAGCAGCGTAGGGGCGGGGGGGCCGGGAGAGACCCAGTACTTC.

The V call is TRBV7-2, the J call TRBJ2-5; TRBD2 matches at 9 bases. Germline V lookup: CDR1 SGHTA, CDR2 FQGNSA. The CDR3 sequence is 17 residues long. V was clipped by 5 bases and J by 2 bases; unmatched bases: 12. The CDR3 DNA is TGTGCCAGCAGCCCAGTGCTAGCGGGGCTGGGGCAAGAGACCCAGTACTTC. Translation: CASSPVLAGLGQETQYF.

This chain links TRBV29-1 with TRBJ1-2, with 7 bases matching TRBD1. This CDR3 region has 12 residues. J was trimmed by 1 base and V by 4 bases; bases with no gene match: 0. Germline-derived CDR1 and CDR2 are SQVTM and ANQGSEA. The CDR3 protein is CSVGDSNYGYTF. The CDR3 DNA is TGCAGCGTTGGGGACAGTAACTATGGCTACACCTTC.

This clone has only a few counts. The rearrangement uses TRBV10-3 and TRBJ2-5; 7 bases align to TRBD1. The CDR3 spans 16 residues. The ends lost 2 bases at V and 0 bases at J; junction bases unmatched: 6. Per the germline V gene, CDR1 is ENHRY and CDR2 is SYGVKD. The CDR3 protein is CAISEDRTGHQETQYF. The DNA for the CDR3 is TGTGCCATCAGTGAGGACCGGACAGGTCACCAAGAGACCCAGTACTTC.

The chain couples TRBV14 to TRBJ1-6; D is possibly TRBD1 (5 bases). The CDR3 loop spans 17 amino acids. V lost 0 bases and J lost 7, with 16 bases in between. Germline V gene data show CDR1 as SGHDN and CDR2 as FVKESK. CDR3 sequence (DNA): TGTGCCAGCAGCCAAGATGGGGCAACACACGGCAATTCACCCCTCCACTTT. Residues: CASSQDGATHGNSPLHF.

The chain uses TRBV29-1 and TRBJ2-6; D gene uncertain. There are 15 residues in the CDR3. The V gene lost 5 bases and the J gene lost 0 bases, with 11 bases spanning the gap. Germline CDR1 reads SQVTM; CDR2 reads ANQGSEA. CDR3 sequence reads: CSVSRGVSGANVLTF. In DNA, the CDR3 is TGCAGCGTTTCCCGCGGCGTCTCTGGGGCCAACGTCCTGACTTTC.

This clone has more than one count but fewer than ten. The chain combines TRBV19 with TRBJ1-5, with TRBD1 identical over 9 bases. Trimming took 7 bases from V and 5 from J; bases not matched to a gene: 9. Germline assignment: CDR1 LNHDA and CDR2 SQIVND (reference sequence). The CDR3 is 15 amino acids. The CDR3 loop is CASTVGQGWDQPQHF. CDR3 bases: TGTGCCAGTACCGTGGGACAGGGTTGGGATCAGCCCCAGCATTTT.

This rearrangement joins TRBV2 to TRBJ2-1; 8 bases fit TRBD1. The CDR3 spans 15 residues. After removal of 5 bases from V and 0 bases from J, the junction contained 3 bases not matched to a gene. CDR1 is SNHLY, CDR2 FYNNEI, per germline. Here the CDR3 DNA reads TGTGCCAGCAGTTCCGACAGGGGCTCCTACAATGAGCAGTTCTTC. It yields the protein CASSSDRGSYNEQFF.

A single count supports this clone. Other DNA sequences of this sample code for an identical CDR3. The genes are TRBV7-2 and TRBJ2-3; 7 nucleotides agree with TRBD2. From germline, CDR1 is SGHTA and CDR2 FQGNSA. V dropped 2 bases and J dropped 1; count of bases not matched to a gene: 0. The CDR3 is made up of 14 amino acids. The CDR3 region is CASSLLAGTDTQYF. CDR3 DNA sequence: TGTGCCAGCAGCTTACTAGCGGGCACAGATACGCAGTATTTT.

This clone was found once. The chain couples TRBV4-3 to TRBJ1-5; 8 positions agree with TRBD1. The V gene's germline CDR1 is LGHNA and CDR2 YSLEER. The J segment lost 7 bases and the V segment lost 0 bases, leaving 5 bases of the junction unmatched. The CDR3 is 15 residues long. The CDR3 region has the DNA TGCGCCAGCAGCCAAGACCGCGGACAGGGACAGCCCCAGCATTTT. Translation: CASSQDRGQGQPQHF.

The chain carries TRBV6-4 and TRBJ2-7, with D perhaps TRBD2 (7 bases). This CDR3 comprises 14 residues. The germline V and J ends were trimmed by 3 bases and 5 bases, with 14 bases remaining between them. Germline V CDR1 and CDR2: MRHNA, SNTAGT. The CDR3 bases are TGTGCCAGCAGTGAAGGCGGGGGCTCACACGAGCAGTACTTC. Its protein is CASSEGGGSHEQYF.

The chain joins TRBV18 to TRBJ1-1, with D possibly TRBD1 on 5 matching bases. In germline, CDR1 is KGHSH, CDR2 LQKENI. V lost 4 bases and J 7 bases, leaving 16 bases between the germline ends. This CDR3 comprises 14 residues. In DNA, the CDR3 is TGTGCCAGCTCACAGGCCCCCACAGACAGTGAAGCTTTCTTT. It specifies CASSQAPTDSEAFF.

V and J are TRBV5-1 and TRBJ1-1, with 9 bases aligning to TRBD1. Per the germline V gene, CDR1 is SGHRS and CDR2 is YFSETQ. This CDR3 region has 16 residues. V dropped 4 bases and J dropped 0; count of bases not matched to a gene: 7. The CDR3 here is CASSPGQGGVNTEAFF. CDR3 nucleotides: TGCGCCAGCAGCCCGGGACAGGGAGGTGTGAACACTGAAGCTTTCTTT. The variable domain in full, completed from reference TRBV5-1 and TRBJ1-1, reads KAGVTQTPRYLIKTRGQQVTLSCSPISGHRSVSWYQQTPGQGLQFLFEYFSETQRNKGNFPGRFSGRQFSNSRSEMNVSTLELGDSALYLCASSPGQGGVNTEAFFGQGTRLTVV.

This clone showed up just once. The genes are TRBV30 and TRBJ1-2; 8 nucleotides align to TRBD1. The junction had 9 bases not matched to a gene; V was cut back by 4 bases and J by 5 bases. The CDR3 is made up of 14 amino acids. The V gene's germline CDR1 is GTSNPN and CDR2 SVGIG (reference sequence). CDR3 DNA sequence: TGTGCCTGGACCCCGGGACAGGCAATTTATGGCTACACCTTC. Its protein product is CAWTPGQAIYGYTF.

CDR3 in amino acids: CAISEQGTGETQYF. In nucleotides, the CDR3 is TGTGCCATCAGTGAGCAGGGTACCGGCGAGACCCAGTACTTC. This sequence joins TRBV10-3 and TRBJ2-5; weak D call: TRBD1 (5 bases). Trimming took off 2 bases at V and 5 bases at J, with 12 bases between the two ends. Per germline, CDR1 ENHRY and CDR2 SYGVKD. CDR3 size: 14 residues.

This rearrangement joins TRBV3-1 (or the pseudogene TRBV3-2) to TRBJ2-3; D is uncertain. The ends were cut back, 2 bases at V and 4 bases at J, with 16 bases in the middle. The germline V gene encodes CDR1 LGHDT and CDR2 YNNKEL (reference sequence). This CDR3 contains 16 residues. The CDR3 reads CASSQRPDVDSDTQYF. CDR3 in DNA: TGTGCCAGCAGCCAAAGGCCAGATGTAGACTCAGATACGCAGTATTTT.